The clone carrying this TCR beta chain was found a few times. Its matching antigen is unknown. The data derive from a study of T cells after yellow fever vaccination. Study-level results: The CD4 compartment and the CD8 compartment contained a small share of clonotypes in common.

A universal primer site and UMIs were added as TCR cDNA was made by 5'RACE template switching. One entry per CDR3 protein results from TCRdb running MiXCR on the 5' RACE reads. The top ten clones hold more than 0.8% of a sample with around 250,000 distinct CDR3 sequences, less than 8.5% of them seen once. CDR1 is SQVTM, CDR2 ANQGSEA, per germline. The CDR3 spans 15 residues. Trimming cost V 5 bases and J 5 bases; bases outside gene matches: 11. This TCR came from a man aged 25 to 40 who received the YFV17D yellow fever vaccine. The input for sequencing was CD4+ T cells sorted from PBMCs, taken 15 days after the yellow fever booster vaccination. The chain couples TRBV29-1 to TRBJ2-1; TRBD2 agrees at 8 bases. In DNA form, the CDR3 reads TGCAGCGTTTCGCAAACCGGGACTAGGAACAATGAGCAGTTCTTC. Its translation: CSVSQTGTRNNEQFF.